These 10 T cell receptor beta chains were all obtained from the same sample, sequenced in a study of T cell repertoires in cytomegalovirus infection. TCRdb re-called the reads with MiXCR, one entry per CDR3 protein. This sample has a few hundred thousand distinct CDR3 sequences, with about a sixth found just once. The sample taken for sequencing was CD8+ T cells from PBMCs. The source is a human donor in good health (CMV status not recorded). Some clones in this sample may be carry-over from other donors' samples.

This clonotype was seen more than once but under ten times. The chain couples TRBV6-6 to TRBJ2-3; D not certain. Trimming took 8 bases from V and 1 from J, leaving 10 bases between them. CDR3 length: 13 amino acids. Germline V lookup: CDR1 MNHNY, CDR2 SVGAGI (reference sequence). CDR3 amino acids: CASQERGTDTQYF. For the CDR3, the DNA is TGTGCCAGCCAGGAACGAGGCACAGATACGCAGTATTTT.

The table lists this clonotype with a few counts. The V call is TRBV6-5, the J call TRBJ2-2; D is unresolved. V was cut by 5 bases and J by 4 bases, with 11 bases left in between. The CDR3 totals 14 residues. Germline lookup yields CDR1 MNHEY and CDR2 SVGAGI. The CDR3 loop is CASSTGMTTGELFF. Written as DNA, the CDR3 is TGTGCCAGCAGTACGGGTATGACCACCGGGGAGCTGTTTTTT.

The chain has TRBV4-3 and TRBJ1-2; possible D gene TRBD1, 6 bases. V lost 0 bases and J 5 bases, leaving 10 bases between the germline ends. CDR1 and CDR2 from the germline V gene are LGHNA and YSLEER. The CDR3 consists of 14 residues. CDR3 sequence (DNA): TGCGCCAGCAGCCAAGACAGGGGAGGGTATGGCTACACCTTC. This codes for CASSQDRGGYGYTF.

The CDR3 sequence is CATQEWQGRSYEQYF. The CDR3 bases are TGTGCCACGCAGGAATGGCAGGGGCGTTCCTACGAGCAGTACTTC. This chain links TRBV15 with TRBJ2-7; TRBD1 is a possible D gene (6 bases). Germline CDR1 reads LNHNV; CDR2 reads YYDKDF (reference sequence). V was shortened by 9 bases and J by 1 base, with 19 bases between the two germline ends. The CDR3 consists of 15 residues.

This clonotype was seen a single time. This sequence joins TRBV7-6 and TRBJ2-3, with 8 bases that match TRBD2. The V gene end was trimmed by 5 bases and the J gene end by 3 bases; junction bases not matched to a gene: 13. From germline, CDR1 is SGHVS and CDR2 FNYEAQ. The CDR3 is made up of 17 amino acids. CDR3 coding DNA: TGTGCCAGCAGCCGCTTAGCCTCAAGCGGGGGAACAGATACGCAGTATTTT. This codes for CASSRLASSGGTDTQYF.

This clonotype was observed at least ten times. The J gene is TRBJ1-5, the V gene TRBV12-5; TRBD1 agrees at 7 bases. Per the germline V gene, CDR1 is LGHNT and CDR2 is FRNRAP. The trim removed 3 bases at V and 2 bases at J, leaving 4 bases unmatched. This CDR3 is 15 amino acids long. CDR3 DNA: TGTGCTAGTGGTTTAACTGGACAGGGCAATCAGCCCCAGCATTTT. Amino acids: CASGLTGQGNQPQHF.

CDR3 region: CASSQNQPQHF. In nucleotides, the CDR3 is TGTGCCAGCAGTCAAAATCAGCCCCAGCATTTT. The rearrangement links TRBV28 to TRBJ1-5; unclear D gene. The germline gives CDR1 MDHEN, CDR2 SYDVKM. Trimming pared 5 bases from V and 4 bases from J, leaving 3 bases between. The CDR3 contains 11 residues.

The chain employs TRBV7-4 and TRBJ2-3; 7 positions agree with TRBD1. The ends lost 5 bases at V and 3 bases at J; junction bases unmatched: 8. The CDR3 is 15 residues long. CDR1 is SGHVT, CDR2 SQSDAQ, per germline. Written as DNA, the CDR3 is TGTGCCAGCAGCCCCCGGGACAGATTAACAGATACGCAGTATTTT. This codes for CASSPRDRLTDTQYF.

The CDR3 protein is CASNYGVNTEAFF. The DNA for the CDR3 is TGTGCCTCCAATTACGGGGTGAACACTGAAGCTTTCTTT. The chain is built from TRBV7-8 and TRBJ1-1; D unresolved. The CDR3 is made up of 13 amino acids. V was pared by 11 bases and J by 0 bases, with 13 bases between. Germline V gives CDR1 SGHVS, CDR2 FQNEAQ. Looking up the rest from reference TRBV7-8 and TRBJ1-1 gives the full variable domain: GAGVSQSPRYKVAKRGQDVALRCDPISGHVSLFWYQQALGQGPEFLTYFQNEAQLDKSGLPSDRFFAERPEGSVSTLKIQRTQQEDSAVYLCASNYGVNTEAFFGQGTRLTVV.

This clonotype was observed a few times. CDR3 bases: TGTGCCAGCAGTTCCGCAGGTAGCAATCAGCCCCAGCATTTT. This sequence encodes CASSSAGSNQPQHF. The rearrangement joins TRBV27 to TRBJ1-5; the D is unclear. The CDR3 extends over 14 amino acids. V was shortened by 4 bases and J by 0 bases, with 7 bases between the two germline ends. CDR1 and CDR2 from the germline V gene are MNHEY and SMNVEV (reference sequence).